This TCR beta chain comes out of a study of T cell changes during pregnancy in multiple sclerosis (dated by TCRdb to about 2019). Concerning the study at large: The study examined how the T cell repertoire changed over the course of pregnancy in women with multiple sclerosis.

The CDR3 runs 14 amino acids, cysteine and phenylalanine included. The sequence is cut down to CDR3 DNA, 42 bases in frame from base 1. The germline V gene (reference sequence) sets CDR1 to MNHEY and CDR2 to SMNVEV. Deletion took 5 bases off V and 0 bases off J, with a span of 8 bases between the germline ends. Libraries were constructed by the immunoSEQ multiplex PCR assay. Sourced from immuneACCESS, this table was stored by TCRdb with only in-frame sequences that have V and J called. A share of the clones is absent; for the studies checked, an unresolved V gene accounts for under half, and the remainder has no known explanation. In all, the sample holds tens of thousands of clones, and approximately 85% of those were seen once. Roughly 1.7% of the sample is taken by the ten largest. As regards this clone: Its antigen specificity is not known. Base-call qualities are not available, and no considerably larger clone is one nucleotide away.

Sequencing used peripheral blood, obtained in the first trimester of pregnancy. The clonotype comes from a female donor with multiple sclerosis, enrolled in a pregnancy study. Recombination connected TRBV27 to TRBJ2-1; tentative D gene TRBD2, with 5 bases matching. The encoded CDR3 is CASSGLSSYNEQFF. The sequenced DNA: TGTGCCAGCAGTGGACTTAGCTCCTACAATGAGCAGTTCTTC.